These 5 T cell receptor beta chains share one sample of origin, sequenced in a study of T cells in Graves' hyperthyroidism and ophthalmopathy. TCR beta CDR3 regions were amplified from RNA. The HTBI set primed first-round TCR CDR3 RT-PCR. Each CDR3 protein is one row after TCRdb ran MiXCR on the multiplex PCR reads. The sample includes about 510,000 distinct CDR3 sequences, about 14% seen only once; the top ten take approximately 15%. The specimen was blood. These receptors originate from a woman aged 40 to 50 with Graves' hyperthyroidism.

This clonotype has just a few counts. The chain recombines TRBV6-2 or TRBV6-3 with TRBJ2-5, with 9 bases identical to TRBD1. The CDR3 is 15 amino acids. J lost 2 bases, V lost 2 bases, and 3 bases had no gene match. CDR1 is MNHEY, CDR2 SVGEGT, per germline. CDR3 nucleotide sequence: TGTGCCAGCAGTTACGCGGGACAGGGACAAGAGACCCAGTACTTC. Protein sequence: CASSYAGQGQETQYF.

Many counts were recorded for this clonotype. V and J are TRBV2 and TRBJ2-2; D call uncertain. CDR1 and CDR2 from the germline V gene are SNHLY and FYNNEI. Deletions cut 3 bases from V and 4 bases from J, with 15 bases between. CDR3 length equals 16 residues. CDR3 in DNA: TGTGCCAGCAGTGATCAAAACCCCCCCCCCACCGGGGAGCTGTTTTTT. This translates into CASSDQNPPPTGELFF.

This clonotype was found many times. J is TRBJ1-1 and V is TRBV7-9; no firm D call. In germline, CDR1 is SEHNR, CDR2 FQNEAQ (reference sequence). There are 12 residues in the CDR3. Trimming stripped 7 bases from V and 2 bases from J, with 8 bases between. The CDR3 DNA reads as TGTGCCAGCACCTCCTTAAACACTGAAGCTTTCTTT. Amino acids: CASTSLNTEAFF.

This clonotype turned up a few times. The chain links TRBV10-3 to TRBJ1-1; TRBD1 is a possible D gene (6 bases). The length of the CDR3 is 14 residues. Germline CDR1 is ENHRY and CDR2 is SYGVKD. V was pared by 8 bases and J by 3 bases, with 16 bases between. As DNA, the CDR3 is TGTGCCATCTCGCAGGGGATGAAGGACACTGAAGCTTTCTTT. Amino acid sequence: CAISQGMKDTEAFF.

This clonotype was picked up many times. The rearrangement uses TRBV3-1 and TRBJ1-3, with D unresolved. CDR1 LGHDT and CDR2 YNNKEL come from the germline V gene (reference sequence). The ends were cut back, 5 bases at V and 4 bases at J, with 3 bases in the middle. CDR3 size: 11 residues. The CDR3 sequence: CASSTGNTIYF. The CDR3 DNA sequence: TGTGCCAGCAGCACCGGAAACACCATATATTTT.